The 27 T cell receptor beta chains reported below all come from one sample, sequenced in a study of shared T cell receptors in the human thymus. TCRdb's copy holds only in-frame clones and misses some; the assay was immunoSEQ multiplex PCR. The sample contains hundreds of thousands of clones, around nine tenths of which appear only once. The sample was also linked to a second study, of human thymus T cells.

The sequenced sample was thymocytes. The receptors derive from a boy under two years old with a congenital heart defect.

The chain carries TRBV19 and TRBJ2-1; weak D call: TRBD1 (5 bases). This CDR3 has 15 residues. The ends were cut back, 7 bases at V and 2 bases at J, with 15 bases in the middle. The germline gives CDR1 LNHDA, CDR2 SQIVND (reference sequence). CDR3 sequence: CASISRAGPYNEQFF. CDR3 DNA: TGTGCCAGTATTTCCAGGGCAGGGCCCTACAATGAGCAGTTCTTC.

This clone was counted a few times. The chain has TRBV11-2 and TRBJ2-1; TRBD2 agrees at 14 bases. The CDR3 extends over 18 amino acids. V gave up 3 bases and J gave up 4 bases; unmatched junction bases: 8. Germline CDR1 and CDR2: SGHAT and FQNNGV. The DNA of the CDR3 is TGTGCCAGCAGCTTCCCGGGACTAGCGGGAGTCGGTTACAATGAGCAGTTCTTC. This encodes CASSFPGLAGVGYNEQFF.

The rearrangement joins TRBV7-2 to TRBJ1-2; no definite D call. Germline CDR1 and CDR2: SGHTA and FQGNSA. V was shortened by 4 bases and J by 4 bases, with 16 bases between the two germline ends. This CDR3 is 15 amino acids long. CDR3 residues: CASSSTRGRGYGYTF. The CDR3 DNA is TGTGCCAGCAGCTCCACACGAGGCCGTGGCTATGGCTACACCTTC.

The chain links TRBV7-9 to TRBJ2-7; the D gene is possibly TRBD2 (9 bases). The CDR3 has 15 residues. From germline, CDR1 is SEHNR and CDR2 FQNEAQ (reference sequence). Between the trimmed V and J ends, which lost 7 bases and 3 bases, there was a span of 19 bases. The CDR3 is CASTQGASGIYEQYF. CDR3 DNA: TGTGCCAGCACCCAGGGGGCTAGCGGGATCTACGAGCAGTACTTC.

V usage is TRBV15 and J usage is TRBJ2-3; 14 bases agree with TRBD2. The ends lost 3 bases at V and 0 bases at J; junction bases unmatched: 8. CDR1 is LNHNV and CDR2 is YYDKDF in the germline V gene (reference sequence). This CDR3 has 19 amino acids. The CDR3: CATSRVPGLAGASTDTQYF. Written as DNA, the CDR3 is TGTGCCACCAGCAGGGTTCCGGGACTAGCGGGGGCTAGCACAGATACGCAGTATTTT.

The CDR3 spells CASRGTSGRSDTQYF. CDR3 DNA: TGCGCCAGCAGGGGGACTAGCGGGAGGTCAGATACGCAGTATTTT. The chain combines TRBV10-2 with TRBJ2-3, with TRBD2 identical over 15 bases. CDR1 is WSHSY, CDR2 SAAADI, per germline. This CDR3 contains 15 residues. J was trimmed by 4 bases and V by 6 bases; bases with no gene match: 2.

V gene TRBV11-3 combines with J gene TRBJ2-4; 10 bases align to TRBD2. V was pared by 5 bases and J by 2 bases, with 6 bases of the junction left unmatched. The V gene's germline CDR1 is SGHNT and CDR2 YENEEA. The length of the CDR3 is 16 residues. The CDR3 DNA reads as TGTGCCAGCAGCCCCCTAGCGGGAGCGACCAAAAACATTCAGTACTTC. Translated: CASSPLAGATKNIQYF.

This clone was found a few times. The chain recombines TRBV7-2 with TRBJ2-7; weak D call: TRBD1 (5 bases). CDR1 and CDR2 from the germline V gene are SGHTA and FQGNSA. The CDR3 is 15 amino acids. The V and J ends lost 4 bases and 0 bases respectively, with 13 bases between them. In nucleotides, the CDR3 is TGTGCCAGCAGCTCCTCAGGGTATAGCTCCTACGAGCAGTACTTC. This sequence encodes CASSSSGYSSYEQYF.

The chain recombines TRBV28 with TRBJ1-1, with 9 bases identical to TRBD1. CDR1 and CDR2 (germline): MDHEN, SYDVKM. CDR3 size: 15 residues. V lost 3 bases to trimming and J lost 1 base; unmatched junction nucleotides: 3. The CDR3 spells CASSLAGQGNTEAFF. In nucleotides, the CDR3 is TGTGCCAGCAGTTTGGCGGGACAGGGGAACACTGAAGCTTTCTTT.

The chain employs TRBV18 and TRBJ2-7; 8 nucleotides agree with TRBD2. The CDR3 totals 21 residues. Germline V gives CDR1 KGHSH, CDR2 LQKENI. J gave up 7 bases and V 3 bases, and 29 bases lay outside the gene matches. CDR3 in DNA: TGTGCCAGCTCACCCACCGGCGGGGGTAAGAAGTTAGCGGGACTCCTGTGGGAGCAGTACTTC. Its translation: CASSPTGGGKKLAGLLWEQYF.

The J gene is TRBJ2-7, the V gene TRBV12-5; 7 bases match TRBD2. The length of the CDR3 is 16 residues. With V trimmed by 7 bases and J by 2 bases, 14 bases remained unmatched. The V gene's germline CDR1 is LGHNT and CDR2 FRNRAP. CDR3 DNA: TGTGCTAGTGCCTATTGGGAGGGCGAAAACGCCTACGAGCAGTACTTC. It is translated as CASAYWEGENAYEQYF.

The chain's CDR3 is CASSLAREGYNEQFF. DNA of the CDR3: TGCGCCAGCAGCTTGGCGCGGGAGGGATACAATGAGCAGTTCTTC. The V call is TRBV5-1, the J call TRBJ2-1, with TRBD2 matching over 9 bases. The CDR3 spans 15 residues. Unmatched junction bases numbered 2, after V lost 0 bases and J lost 4 bases. The germline CDR1 and CDR2 sequences are SGHRS and YFSETQ.

The genes are TRBV30 and TRBJ2-3, with TRBD1 matching over 8 bases. The CDR3 is made up of 15 amino acids. With V trimmed by 3 bases and J by 0 bases, 5 bases remained unmatched. Germline lookup yields CDR1 GTSNPN and CDR2 SVGIG (reference sequence). The CDR3: CAWSWDRPSTDTQYF. The CDR3 DNA sequence: TGTGCCTGGAGCTGGGACAGGCCTAGCACAGATACGCAGTATTTT.

The gene calls are TRBV5-3 and TRBJ1-4; the match to TRBD1 covers 10 bases. TRBV5-3 belongs to the ORF category, with a function that is uncertain. V trimming: 6 bases; J trimming: 4 bases; junction bases outside the gene matches: 12. The CDR3 contains 17 residues. CDR3 DNA sequence: TGTGCCAGAACCCCGTGTTTTGGGGACAGGGGTAATGAAAAACTGTTTTTT. Its protein is CARTPCFGDRGNEKLFF.

This chain uses TRBV27 with TRBJ2-2; D call uncertain. This CDR3 has 13 residues. Trimming cost V 8 bases and J 0 bases, with 7 bases left between them. The germline V gene has CDR1 MNHEY and CDR2 SMNVEV (reference sequence). CDR3 bases: TGTGCCAGCGGCTCAGCGAACACCGGGGAGCTGTTTTTT. It translates to CASGSANTGELFF.

This sequence joins TRBV28 and TRBJ2-7; D might be TRBD1 (6 bases). The V and J ends lost 7 bases and 6 bases respectively, with 16 bases between them. Germline-derived CDR1 and CDR2 are MDHEN and SYDVKM. There are 13 residues in the CDR3. The CDR3: CASTDPGVLEQYF. As DNA, the CDR3 is TGTGCCAGCACTGACCCAGGGGTTCTCGAGCAGTACTTC.

This chain uses TRBV2 with TRBJ2-7; 7 bases line up with TRBD2. Trimming cost V 9 bases and J 1 base; bases outside gene matches: 18. Germline V lookup: CDR1 SNHLY, CDR2 FYNNEI. This CDR3 is built from 17 residues. CDR3 sequence: CASAASRGVCLSYEQYF. The CDR3, as DNA: TGTGCCAGTGCTGCGAGCCGGGGGGTTTGTCTATCCTACGAGCAGTACTTC.

V usage is TRBV7-2 and J usage is TRBJ2-3; TRBD2 aligns across 11 bases. Germline CDR1 and CDR2: SGHTA and FQGNSA. The CDR3 is 16 residues long. V lost 1 base and J lost 5; bases outside the gene matches: 5. Here the CDR3 DNA reads TGTGCCAGCAGCTTAGTAGCGGGAGGGTGGGGAGATACGCAGTATTTT. Protein product: CASSLVAGGWGDTQYF.

The chain has TRBV27 and TRBJ1-1; no firm D call. Germline V gene sequence: CDR1 MNHEY, CDR2 SMNVEV (reference sequence). CDR3 length equals 15 residues. V was cut by 5 bases and J by 3 bases, with 16 bases left in between. The CDR3 nucleotides read TGTGCCAGCAGTCACTCGCACGGGTGTCACACTGAAGCTTTCTTT. It yields the protein CASSHSHGCHTEAFF.

This rearrangement joins TRBV7-3 to TRBJ2-1; no clear D gene. This CDR3 has 15 amino acids. With 2 bases removed from V and 2 bases from J, the gap between germline ends came to 10 bases. From germline, CDR1 is SGHTA and CDR2 FQGTGA. The CDR3 loop is CASSLESTTYNEQFF. The CDR3 DNA follows: TGTGCCAGCAGCTTAGAATCTACGACCTACAATGAGCAGTTCTTC.

The rearrangement uses TRBV5-4 and TRBJ2-7, with a tentative D call TRBD2 (6 bases). The germline V gene encodes CDR1 SGHNT and CDR2 YYREEE (reference sequence). Deletions cut 7 bases from V and 5 bases from J, with 25 bases between. The CDR3 totals 16 residues. This CDR3 reads CASGSRGVGFEDEQYF. CDR3 in DNA: TGTGCCAGCGGTTCTCGCGGGGTGGGGTTTGAGGACGAGCAGTACTTC.

Notes on this clone: The same CDR3 arises from other DNA sequences in this sample as well. The CDR3 coding sequence is TGTGCCAGCAGCTTGGCCGGCAGGACATATGGCTACACCTTC. It translates to CASSLAGRTYGYTF. This chain links TRBV5-6 with TRBJ1-2; perhaps TRBD1 as D (5 bases). The germline gives CDR1 SGHDT, CDR2 YYEEEE. V was trimmed by 0 bases and J by 5 bases, leaving 11 bases between them. The CDR3 totals 14 residues. The full variable domain, its missing parts supplied by reference TRBV5-6 and TRBJ1-2, is DAGVTQSPTHLIKTRGQQVTLRCSPKSGHDTVSWYQQALGQGPQFIFQYYEEEERQRGNFPDRFSGHQFPNYSSELNVNALLLGDSALYLCASSLAGRTYGYTFGSGTRLTVV.

This chain connects TRBV5-4 to TRBJ1-5; a possible D gene is TRBD1 (5 bases). CDR3 size: 14 residues. CDR1 SGHNT and CDR2 YYREEE come from the germline V gene (reference sequence). Trimming removed 0 bases from V and 6 bases from J, with 10 bases in between. The CDR3 DNA is TGTGCCAGCAGCTTGGGGGGAAGGGGTCAGCCCCAGCATTTT. Translation: CASSLGGRGQPQHF.

This chain uses TRBV30 with TRBJ2-7; tentatively, D is TRBD2 (7 bases). Trimming stripped 5 bases from V and 2 bases from J, with 22 bases between. The CDR3 contains 16 residues. Germline CDR1 is GTSNPN and CDR2 is SVGIG (reference sequence). The CDR3 sequence: CAWGTSRGPQTYEQYF. CDR3 coding DNA: TGTGCCTGGGGAACCTCGCGGGGGCCGCAAACCTACGAGCAGTACTTC.

The chain recombines TRBV4-1 with TRBJ2-7, with D tentatively TRBD1 (8 bases). From germline, CDR1 is MGHRA and CDR2 YSYEKL. The CDR3 runs to 17 residues. The V end was cut by 1 base, the J end by 2 bases, with 18 bases between. CDR3: CASSQAWGGQATYEQYF. The CDR3 DNA reads as TGCGCCAGCAGCCAAGCTTGGGGGGGACAGGCAACCTACGAGCAGTACTTC.

This clone was observed a single time. V and J are TRBV13 and TRBJ2-3, with D maybe TRBD1 (6 bases). Germline lookup yields CDR1 PRHDT and CDR2 FYEKMQ (reference sequence). Trimming cost V 1 base and J 1 base, with 12 bases left between them. This CDR3 has 16 residues. CDR3 in DNA: TGTGCCAGCAGCTTAGTCCCAGGGGCGGGCACAGATACGCAGTATTTT. As protein: CASSLVPGAGTDTQYF.

This chain connects TRBV11-3 to TRBJ2-1; maybe TRBD2 (5 bases). Trimming removed 3 bases at V and 3 bases at J, with 9 bases between. Looked up from germline, CDR1 is SGHNT and CDR2 is YENEEA. This CDR3 has 14 amino acids. CDR3 sequence: CASSFVSDYNEQFF. The CDR3, as DNA: TGTGCCAGCAGCTTTGTTAGCGACTACAATGAGCAGTTCTTC.